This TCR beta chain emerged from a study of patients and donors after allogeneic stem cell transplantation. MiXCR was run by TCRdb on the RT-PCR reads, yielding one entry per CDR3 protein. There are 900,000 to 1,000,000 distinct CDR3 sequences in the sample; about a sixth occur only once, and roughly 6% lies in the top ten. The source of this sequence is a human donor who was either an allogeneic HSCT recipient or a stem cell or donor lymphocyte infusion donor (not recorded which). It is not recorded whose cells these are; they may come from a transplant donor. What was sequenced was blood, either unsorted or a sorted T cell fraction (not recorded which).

The CDR3 DNA reads TGCAGTGCTAGAAAAAGGATCGACTATGGCTACACCTTC. It specifies CSARKRIDYGYTF. The V call is TRBV20-1, the J call TRBJ1-2; no definite D call. CDR3 length: 13 amino acids. The germline V gene has CDR1 DFQATT and CDR2 SNEGSKA (reference sequence). Trimming stripped 2 bases from V and 3 bases from J, with 10 bases between.